This T cell receptor beta chain is from a study of T cell repertoires in ileal Crohn's disease. Study summary: At surgery, roughly 35% of patients smoked, with median disease duration about eight years.

Profiling relied on immunoSEQ multiplex PCR, and the TCRdb table lists in-frame clones only, not all of them. Of roughly 5,000 clones listed, about nine tenths were seen once; the top ten hold around 5.7%. This CDR3 has 15 amino acids. Germline assignment: CDR1 SGHVS and CDR2 FNYEAQ. V lost 0 bases, J lost 5 bases, and 11 bases lay in between. The specimen was ileal tissue. The chain combines TRBV7-6 with TRBJ2-1; a weak D match, TRBD1 (6 bases). The sequence derives from an adult with Crohn's disease. CDR3 loop: CASSLAGGPNNEQFF. The DNA for the CDR3 is TGTGCCAGCAGCTTAGCAGGGGGTCCCAACAATGAGCAGTTCTTC.